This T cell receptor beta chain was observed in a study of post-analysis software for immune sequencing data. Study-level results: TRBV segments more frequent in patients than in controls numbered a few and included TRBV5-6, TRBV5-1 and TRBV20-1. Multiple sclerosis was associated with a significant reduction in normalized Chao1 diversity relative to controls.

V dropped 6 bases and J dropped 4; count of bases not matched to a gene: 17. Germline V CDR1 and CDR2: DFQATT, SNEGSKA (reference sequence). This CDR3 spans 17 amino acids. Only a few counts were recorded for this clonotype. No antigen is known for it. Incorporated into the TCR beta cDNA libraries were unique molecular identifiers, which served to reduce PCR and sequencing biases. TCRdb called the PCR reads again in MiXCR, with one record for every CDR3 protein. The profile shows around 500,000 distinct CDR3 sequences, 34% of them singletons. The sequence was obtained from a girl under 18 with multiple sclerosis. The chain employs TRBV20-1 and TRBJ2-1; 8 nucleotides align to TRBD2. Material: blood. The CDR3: CSAPGLVGSAAYNEQFF. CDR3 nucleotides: TGCAGTGCCCCGGGACTAGTGGGGTCCGCAGCGTACAATGAGCAGTTCTTC.